This TCR beta chain was obtained from a study of cytomegalovirus exposure and HLA in healthy donors. Worth noting for this clone: Its antigen is currently unknown.

The CDR3 is 12 residues long. Trimming shortened V by 2 bases and J by 7 bases, and 8 bases separated the two germline ends. Germline CDR1 and CDR2: SEHNR and FQNEAQ (reference sequence). Broader study findings: Sequences of the TCR beta chain were said to predict the HLA-A and HLA-B alleles of most subjects accurately. Specificity of a few CMV-associated chains for CMV antigens was verified in vitro. The classifier reportedly diagnosed cytomegalovirus status with high specificity and sensitivity. A later analysis found that most CMV-associated TCR beta chains appeared HLA-restricted.

The PCR contained 60 Vbeta and 13 Jbeta primers. This table comes from immunoSEQ multiplex PCR, and its TCRdb copy is limited to in-frame clones, with some not included. The data contain approximately 95,000 clones, 70% to 80% of them singletons. The rearrangement joins TRBV7-9 to TRBJ1-1; perhaps TRBD1 as D (6 bases). The sequenced material came from PBMCs. This receptor was obtained from a man between 18 and 35 years old in good health and CMV-seropositive. This chain's CDR3 is CASSLSTGEAFF. The CDR3 nucleotides are TGTGCCAGCAGCTTATCGACAGGTGAAGCTTTCTTT. The full variable domain, completed using reference TRBV7-9 and TRBJ1-1, is DTGVSQNPRHKITKRGQNVTFRCDPISEHNRLYWYRQTLGQGPEFLTYFQNEAQLEKSRLLSDRFSAERPKGSFSTLEIQRTEQGDSAMYLCASSLSTGEAFFGQGTRLTVV.